A single sample is the source of the 24 T cell receptor beta chains below, sequenced in a study of control samples from healthy donors and cancer patients. TCRdb's table, derived via immunoSEQ multiplex PCR, lists solely in-frame clones and lacks some. Among more than 100,000 clones listed, approximately 91% were seen once. The source material was blood. Receptors originate from a young woman in good health.

This sequence joins TRBV7-3 and TRBJ2-3, with 7 bases aligning to TRBD1. Trimming took 3 bases from V and 7 from J; bases not matched to a gene: 7. The length of the CDR3 is 14 residues. The germline V gene encodes CDR1 SGHTA and CDR2 FQGTGA. Here the CDR3 DNA reads TGTGCCAGCAGCTTCGGACAGGAGGAGAATACGCAGTATTTT. As protein: CASSFGQEENTQYF.

V usage is TRBV11-2 and J usage is TRBJ2-1, with unresolved D. The germline V and J ends were trimmed by 2 bases and 7 bases, with 3 bases remaining between them. Germline assignment: CDR1 SGHAT and CDR2 FQNNGV. The CDR3 is 11 residues long. CDR3 bases: TGTGCCAGCAGCTTAACTAATGAGCAGTTCTTC. Protein sequence: CASSLTNEQFF.

The genes are TRBV7-2 and TRBJ2-1; 11 positions agree with TRBD1. This CDR3 contains 15 residues. V shed 5 bases, J shed 6 bases, and the junction held 6 bases outside the gene matches. The germline gives CDR1 SGHTA, CDR2 FQGNSA. CDR3 protein: CASSRTGGGLNEQFF. The CDR3 coding sequence is TGTGCCAGCAGCCGGACAGGGGGCGGCCTCAATGAGCAGTTCTTC.

The rearrangement uses TRBV6-2 or TRBV6-3 and TRBJ1-2; 7 bases line up with TRBD1. The CDR3 loop spans 14 amino acids. From germline, CDR1 is MNHEY and CDR2 SVGEGT. With 2 bases clipped from V and 4 bases from J, the junction kept 4 bases outside the gene matches. In DNA form, the CDR3 reads TGTGCCAGCAGTTACGTGGGACAGTTCTATGGCTACACCTTC. Translation: CASSYVGQFYGYTF.

The chain employs TRBV19 and TRBJ1-5, with TRBD1 as a possible D gene (6 bases). Germline CDR1 and CDR2: LNHDA and SQIVND (reference sequence). Trimming removed 5 bases from V and 5 bases from J, with 13 bases in between. The CDR3 has 14 amino acids. The CDR3 reads CASSPPQGYQPQHF. The CDR3 DNA reads as TGTGCCAGTAGTCCTCCCCAGGGGTATCAGCCCCAGCATTTT.

V and J are TRBV3-1 (or the pseudogene TRBV3-2) and TRBJ2-3, with 7 bases matching TRBD2. V gave up 5 bases and J gave up 0 bases; unmatched junction bases: 8. In germline, CDR1 is LGHDT, CDR2 YNNKEL (reference sequence). The CDR3 loop spans 16 amino acids. The CDR3 DNA reads as TGTGCCAGCAGCGGCGGCGGGGGTGCTAGCACAGATACGCAGTATTTT. As protein: CASSGGGGASTDTQYF.

This chain joins TRBV7-2 and TRBJ2-5, with 9 positions matching TRBD2. The V segment lost 4 bases and the J segment 7 bases; nucleotides outside the gene matches: 19. The CDR3 has 18 residues. Germline loops: CDR1 SGHTA, CDR2 FQGNSA. The CDR3 bases are TGTGCCAGCAGCTCACTGGGGGGGCTAGCGGGGTCGAGAGGGACCCAGTACTTC. Amino acids: CASSSLGGLAGSRGTQYF.

The chain recombines TRBV6-1 with TRBJ1-5, with 9 bases fitting TRBD1. This CDR3 is built from 16 residues. V dropped 4 bases and J dropped 3; count of bases not matched to a gene: 7. From germline, CDR1 is MNHNS and CDR2 SASEGT. CDR3 in amino acids: CASSVSRDRVNQPQHF. For the CDR3, the DNA is TGTGCCAGCAGTGTGTCCCGGGACAGGGTCAATCAGCCCCAGCATTTT.

The rearrangement links TRBV10-1 to TRBJ1-2; D is possibly TRBD1 (6 bases). The ends were cut back, 10 bases at V and 0 bases at J, with 24 bases in the middle. CDR1 and CDR2 from the germline V gene are WNHNN and SYGVQD (reference sequence). The CDR3 is 17 residues long. The CDR3 sequence: CATQAGGSGHSNYGYTF. In nucleotides, the CDR3 is TGCGCCACTCAGGCCGGGGGCTCTGGACATTCTAACTATGGCTACACCTTC.

The sample holds a few counts of this clone. The rearrangement links TRBV7-2 to TRBJ1-1; 9 nucleotides align to TRBD1. Trimming removed 5 bases from V and 13 bases from J; junction bases left unmatched: 11. Germline CDR1 is SGHTA and CDR2 is FQGNSA. The CDR3 length is 13 residues. DNA for the CDR3: TGTGCCAGCAGCCCGGGGACAGGGTTGGGTGGTTTCTTT. Its protein is CASSPGTGLGGFF.

This chain connects TRBV7-2 to TRBJ2-7, with 7 nucleotides matching TRBD1. The CDR3 totals 14 residues. The J segment lost 5 bases and the V segment lost 1 base, leaving 5 bases of the junction unmatched. Germline-derived CDR1 and CDR2 are SGHTA and FQGNSA. The CDR3 loop is CASSLGGQRHEQYF. The CDR3, as DNA: TGTGCCAGCAGCTTAGGGGGACAGCGCCACGAGCAGTACTTC. Supplemented by reference TRBV7-2 and TRBJ2-7, the full variable domain reads GAGVSQSPSNKVTEKGKDVELRCDPISGHTALYWYRQSLGQGLEFLIYFQGNSAPDKSGLPSDRFSAERTGGSVSTLTIQRTQQEDSAVYLCASSLGGQRHEQYFGPGTRLTVT.

V is TRBV19 and J is TRBJ2-1; D may be TRBD1 or TRBD2 (5 bases each). Germline V gene sequence: CDR1 LNHDA, CDR2 SQIVND (reference sequence). Trimming shortened V by 1 base and J by 4 bases, and 11 bases separated the two germline ends. This CDR3 contains 15 residues. The CDR3 reads CASSIGDPKYNEQFF. The CDR3 DNA reads as TGTGCCAGTAGTATAGGGGACCCTAAGTACAATGAGCAGTTCTTC.

This clone came up a few times. The V gene is TRBV29-1, the J gene TRBJ2-1; TRBD2 aligns across 8 bases. The CDR3 runs to 12 residues. Trimming cost V 4 bases and J 9 bases; bases outside gene matches: 5. Germline lookup yields CDR1 SQVTM and CDR2 ANQGSEA. The CDR3 loop reads CSVVISGTEQFF. CDR3 in DNA: TGCAGCGTTGTAATTAGCGGGACTGAGCAGTTCTTC.

This clone was recorded only once. The rearrangement joins TRBV19 to TRBJ2-5, with D perhaps matching TRBD2 (5 bases). The germline gives CDR1 LNHDA, CDR2 SQIVND (reference sequence). The CDR3 totals 15 residues. The V end was cut by 5 bases, the J end by 4 bases, with 17 bases between. The CDR3 DNA follows: TGTGCCAGTAGTCGACGGGAAGGGTCCGGAGAGACCCAGTACTTC. This translates into CASSRREGSGETQYF.

This clone occurred a few times. The chain is built from TRBV6-4 and TRBJ1-3; the match to TRBD1 covers 9 bases. Germline assignment: CDR1 MRHNA and CDR2 SNTAGT. This CDR3 spans 19 amino acids. With V trimmed by 5 bases and J by 0 bases, 14 bases remained unmatched. CDR3 DNA: TGTGCCAGCAGTCTTAACCCCGGACAGGGGCACTTCTCTGGAAACACCATATATTTT. It specifies CASSLNPGQGHFSGNTIYF.

This clone was picked up a small number of times. The CDR3 nucleotides are TGCGCCAGCAGCTTGGAGCACAGAAGTAATACTAACTATGGCTACACCTTC. Protein: CASSLEHRSNTNYGYTF. This sequence joins TRBV5-1 and TRBJ1-2; no firm D call. There are 17 residues in the CDR3. The germline V gene has CDR1 SGHRS and CDR2 YFSETQ. V shed 0 bases and J shed 0 bases, with 15 bases lying between them.

The CDR3 DNA sequence: TGTGCCAGCAGCTTAGTGTTCAGGGGCGAGACCCAGTACTTC. Translating gives CASSLVFRGETQYF. The V call is TRBV7-2, the J call TRBJ2-5; tentatively, D is TRBD1 (6 bases). V shed 1 base and J shed 5 bases, with 11 bases lying between them. The CDR3 has 14 amino acids. The germline V gene has CDR1 SGHTA and CDR2 FQGNSA.

The V gene is TRBV4-1, the J gene TRBJ1-5; tentative D call: TRBD1 (5 bases). In germline, CDR1 is MGHRA, CDR2 YSYEKL. The CDR3 runs to 14 residues. V lost 8 bases, J lost 6 bases, and 17 bases lay in between. The CDR3 DNA reads TGCGCCAGCGCCCAGGACATTGCGAGTCAGCCCCAGCATTTT. Protein sequence: CASAQDIASQPQHF.

This clone is a singleton in its sample. V is TRBV6-5 and J is TRBJ2-5; D unclear. The CDR3 totals 13 residues. Germline assignment: CDR1 MNHEY and CDR2 SVGAGI. V was clipped by 5 bases and J by 0 bases, with 7 bases between them. CDR3 sequence: CASSNGYQETQYF. Written as DNA, the CDR3 is TGTGCCAGCAGTAACGGCTACCAAGAGACCCAGTACTTC.

In its sample, this clone was seen many times. This sequence joins TRBV4-2 and TRBJ1-4; 7 bases are shared with TRBD1. The junction had 1 base not matched to a gene; V was cut back by 0 bases and J by 3 bases. This CDR3 has 15 amino acids. Germline CDR1 is LGHNA and CDR2 is YNFKEQ. CDR3 amino acids: CASSQDTGANEKLFF. CDR3 sequence (DNA): TGTGCCAGCAGCCAAGATACAGGGGCTAATGAAAAACTGTTTTTT.

V and J are TRBV4-3 and TRBJ2-7; 7 nucleotides agree with TRBD2. Per germline, CDR1 LGHNA and CDR2 YSLEER. The CDR3 sequence is 16 residues long. V gave up 0 bases and J gave up 2 bases; unmatched junction bases: 7. The DNA for the CDR3 is TGCGCCAGCAGCCAAGATAGAGGCGGGAGTCCCTACGAGCAGTACTTC. Residues: CASSQDRGGSPYEQYF.

The CDR3 coding sequence is TGCAGTGCTAGGTTCCAGACCCAGTACTTC. Translation: CSARFQTQYF. The V gene is TRBV20-1, the J gene TRBJ2-5; D gene ambiguous. CDR1 DFQATT and CDR2 SNEGSKA come from the germline V gene (reference sequence). Trimming shortened V by 3 bases and J by 6 bases, and 5 bases separated the two germline ends. The CDR3 runs 10 residues.

The chain links TRBV3-1 (or the pseudogene TRBV3-2) to TRBJ2-5; 8 nucleotides align to TRBD2. Germline trimming cut 3 bases from V and 2 bases from J; bases unmatched to any gene: 5. Germline lookup yields CDR1 LGHDT and CDR2 YNNKEL (reference sequence). The CDR3 loop spans 15 amino acids. The CDR3 DNA reads as TGTGCCAGCAGCCATCCACTAGCGGCACAAGAGACCCAGTACTTC. Translated, it gives CASSHPLAAQETQYF.

V and J are TRBV19 and TRBJ1-5; D may be TRBD1 (5 bases). With 4 bases removed from V and 9 bases from J, the gap between germline ends came to 13 bases. This CDR3 contains 13 residues. The germline CDR1 and CDR2 sequences are LNHDA and SQIVND (reference sequence). The DNA of the CDR3 is TGTGCCAGTAGTAATGGGGGTATAGGGCCCCAGCATTTT. Translating it yields CASSNGGIGPQHF.